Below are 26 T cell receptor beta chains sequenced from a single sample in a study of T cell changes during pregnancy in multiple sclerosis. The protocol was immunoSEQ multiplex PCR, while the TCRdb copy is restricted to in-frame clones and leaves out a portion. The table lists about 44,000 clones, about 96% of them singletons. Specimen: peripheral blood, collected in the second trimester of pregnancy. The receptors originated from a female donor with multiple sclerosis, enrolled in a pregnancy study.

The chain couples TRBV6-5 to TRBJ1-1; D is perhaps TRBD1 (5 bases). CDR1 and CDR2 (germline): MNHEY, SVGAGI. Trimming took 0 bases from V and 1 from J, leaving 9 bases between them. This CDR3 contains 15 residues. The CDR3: CASSYSRGGNTEAFF. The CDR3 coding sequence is TGTGCCAGCAGTTACTCGAGGGGAGGGAACACTGAAGCTTTCTTT.

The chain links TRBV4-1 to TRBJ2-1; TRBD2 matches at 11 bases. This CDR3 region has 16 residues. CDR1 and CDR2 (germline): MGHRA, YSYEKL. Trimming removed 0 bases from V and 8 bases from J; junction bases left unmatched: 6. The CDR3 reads CASSQESTSGVYEQFF. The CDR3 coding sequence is TGCGCCAGCAGCCAAGAATCGACTAGCGGGGTCTATGAGCAGTTCTTC.

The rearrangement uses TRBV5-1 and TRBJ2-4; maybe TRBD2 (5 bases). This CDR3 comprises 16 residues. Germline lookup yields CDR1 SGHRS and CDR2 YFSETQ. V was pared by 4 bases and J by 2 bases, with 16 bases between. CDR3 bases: TGCGCCAGCAGCAACCCGGGATCCCTAACCAAAAACATTCAGTACTTC. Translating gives CASSNPGSLTKNIQYF.

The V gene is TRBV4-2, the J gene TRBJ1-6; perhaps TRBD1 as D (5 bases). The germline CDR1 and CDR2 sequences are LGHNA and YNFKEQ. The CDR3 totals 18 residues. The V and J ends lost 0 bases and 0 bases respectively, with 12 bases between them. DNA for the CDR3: TGTGCCAGCAGCCAAGATGGGGCCCAGAGCTCCTATAATTCACCCCTCCACTTT. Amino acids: CASSQDGAQSSYNSPLHF.

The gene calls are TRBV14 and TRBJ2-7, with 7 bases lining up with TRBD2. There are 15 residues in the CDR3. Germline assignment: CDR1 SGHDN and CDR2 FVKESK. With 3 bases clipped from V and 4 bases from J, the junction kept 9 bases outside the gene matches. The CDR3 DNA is TGTGCCAGCAGCCAGGAGGCCGCGGGGGAATACGAGCAGTACTTC. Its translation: CASSQEAAGEYEQYF.

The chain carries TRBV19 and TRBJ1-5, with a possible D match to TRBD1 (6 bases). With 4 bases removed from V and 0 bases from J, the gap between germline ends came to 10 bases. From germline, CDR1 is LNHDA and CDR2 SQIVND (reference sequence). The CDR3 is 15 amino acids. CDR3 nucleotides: TGTGCCAGTAGTAGGACAGTTCTTAGCAATCAGCCCCAGCATTTT. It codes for CASSRTVLSNQPQHF.

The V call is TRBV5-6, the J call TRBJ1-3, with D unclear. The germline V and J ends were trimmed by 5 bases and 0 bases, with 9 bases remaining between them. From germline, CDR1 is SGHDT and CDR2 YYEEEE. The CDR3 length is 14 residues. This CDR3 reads CASRPLSSGNTIYF. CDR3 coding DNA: TGTGCCAGCAGACCTCTCAGCTCTGGAAACACCATATATTTT.

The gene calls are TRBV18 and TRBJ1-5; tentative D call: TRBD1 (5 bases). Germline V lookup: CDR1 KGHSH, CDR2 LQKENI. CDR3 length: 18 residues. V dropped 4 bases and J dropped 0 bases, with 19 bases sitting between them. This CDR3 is CASSHRGSEQYSNQPQHF. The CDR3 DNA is TGTGCCAGCTCACACCGGGGGTCAGAACAATATAGCAATCAGCCCCAGCATTTT.

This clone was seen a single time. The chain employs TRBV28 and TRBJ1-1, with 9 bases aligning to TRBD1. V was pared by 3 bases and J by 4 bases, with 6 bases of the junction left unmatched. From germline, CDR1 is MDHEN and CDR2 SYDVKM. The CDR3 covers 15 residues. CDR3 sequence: CASSLGQGWATEAFF. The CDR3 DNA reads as TGTGCCAGCAGTTTGGGACAGGGTTGGGCCACTGAAGCTTTCTTT.

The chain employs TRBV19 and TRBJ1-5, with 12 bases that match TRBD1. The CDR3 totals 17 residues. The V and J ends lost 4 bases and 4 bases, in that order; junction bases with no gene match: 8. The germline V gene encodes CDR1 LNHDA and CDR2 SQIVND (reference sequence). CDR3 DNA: TGTGCCAGTAGTACCGGGGACAGGGGGCGAGGGAATCAGCCCCAGCATTTT. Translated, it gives CASSTGDRGRGNQPQHF.

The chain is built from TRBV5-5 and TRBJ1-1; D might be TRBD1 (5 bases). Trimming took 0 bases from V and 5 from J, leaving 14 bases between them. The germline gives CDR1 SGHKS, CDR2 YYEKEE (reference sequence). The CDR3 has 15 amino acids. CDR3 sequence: CASSLDLGEDTEAFF. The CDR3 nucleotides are TGTGCCAGCAGCTTGGATCTGGGGGAGGATACTGAAGCTTTCTTT.

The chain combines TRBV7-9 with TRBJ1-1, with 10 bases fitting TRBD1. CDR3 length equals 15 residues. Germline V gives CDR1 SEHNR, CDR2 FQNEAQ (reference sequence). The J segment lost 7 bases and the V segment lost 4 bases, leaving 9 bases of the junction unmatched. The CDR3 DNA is TGTGCCAGCAGCTATGTTGGACAGGGGGGGTATGAAGCTTTCTTT. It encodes CASSYVGQGGYEAFF.

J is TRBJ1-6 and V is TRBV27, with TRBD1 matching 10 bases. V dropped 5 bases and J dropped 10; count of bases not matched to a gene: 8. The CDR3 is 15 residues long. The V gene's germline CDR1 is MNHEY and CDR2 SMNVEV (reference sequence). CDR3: CASSPLTGGRSPLHF. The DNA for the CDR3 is TGTGCCAGCAGTCCCTTGACAGGGGGCCGATCACCCCTCCACTTT.

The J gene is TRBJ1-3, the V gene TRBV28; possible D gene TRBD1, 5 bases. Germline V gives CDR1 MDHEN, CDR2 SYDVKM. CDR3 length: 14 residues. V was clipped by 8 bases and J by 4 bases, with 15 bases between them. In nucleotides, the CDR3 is TGTGCCAGCGCTCAGGGTGGCACGGGAAACACCATATATTTT. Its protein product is CASAQGGTGNTIYF.

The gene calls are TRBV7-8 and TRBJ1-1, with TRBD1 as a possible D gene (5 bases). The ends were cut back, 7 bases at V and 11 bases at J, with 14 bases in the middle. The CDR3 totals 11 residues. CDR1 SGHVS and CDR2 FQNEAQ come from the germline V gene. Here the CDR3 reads CASTRGPIAFF. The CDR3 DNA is TGTGCCAGCACGCGGGGCCCTATTGCTTTCTTT.

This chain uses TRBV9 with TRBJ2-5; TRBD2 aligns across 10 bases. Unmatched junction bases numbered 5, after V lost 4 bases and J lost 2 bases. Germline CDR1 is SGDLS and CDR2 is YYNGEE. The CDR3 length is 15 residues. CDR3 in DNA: TGTGCCAGCAGCTATAGCGGGAGGTCTCAAGAGACCCAGTACTTC. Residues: CASSYSGRSQETQYF.

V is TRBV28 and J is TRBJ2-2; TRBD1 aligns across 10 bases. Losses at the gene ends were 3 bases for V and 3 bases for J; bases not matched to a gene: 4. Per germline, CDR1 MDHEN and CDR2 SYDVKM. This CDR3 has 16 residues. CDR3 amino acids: CASSFLGTGDTGELFF. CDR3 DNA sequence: TGTGCCAGCAGTTTTCTTGGGACAGGGGACACCGGGGAGCTGTTTTTT.

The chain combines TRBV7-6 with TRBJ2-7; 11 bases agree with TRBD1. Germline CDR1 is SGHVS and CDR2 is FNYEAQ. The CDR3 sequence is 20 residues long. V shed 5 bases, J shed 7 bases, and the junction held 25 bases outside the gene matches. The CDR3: CASSPRAPTGTGGLSREQYF. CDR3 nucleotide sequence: TGTGCCAGCAGCCCGAGAGCGCCTACCGGGACAGGGGGATTATCGAGGGAGCAGTACTTC. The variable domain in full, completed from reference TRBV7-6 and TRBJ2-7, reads GAGVSQSPRYKVTKRGQDVALRCDPISGHVSLYWYRQALGQGPEFLTYFNYEAQQDKSGLPNDRFSAERPEGSISTLTIQRTEQRDSAMYRCASSPRAPTGTGGLSREQYFGPGTRLTVT.

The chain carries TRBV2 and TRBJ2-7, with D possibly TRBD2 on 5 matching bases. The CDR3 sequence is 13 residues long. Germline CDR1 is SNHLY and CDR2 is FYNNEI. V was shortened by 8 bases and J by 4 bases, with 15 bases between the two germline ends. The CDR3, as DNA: TGTGCCAGCGGAGCGGAAGATCAGTACGAGCAGTACTTC. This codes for CASGAEDQYEQYF.

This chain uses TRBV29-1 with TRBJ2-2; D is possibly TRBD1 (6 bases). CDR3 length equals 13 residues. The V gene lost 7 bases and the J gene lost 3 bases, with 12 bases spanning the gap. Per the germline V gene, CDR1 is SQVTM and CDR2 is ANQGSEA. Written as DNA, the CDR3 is TGCAGCGCCCGTAAGGGGGACACCGGGGAGCTGTTTTTT. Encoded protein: CSARKGDTGELFF.

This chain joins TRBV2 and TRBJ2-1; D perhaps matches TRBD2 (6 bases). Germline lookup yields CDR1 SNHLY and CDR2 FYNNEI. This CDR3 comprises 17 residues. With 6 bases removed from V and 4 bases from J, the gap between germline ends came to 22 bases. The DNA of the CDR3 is TGTGCCAGCAGAACTCTCCTCGGGACTCAGGTGTACAATGAGCAGTTCTTC. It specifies CASRTLLGTQVYNEQFF.

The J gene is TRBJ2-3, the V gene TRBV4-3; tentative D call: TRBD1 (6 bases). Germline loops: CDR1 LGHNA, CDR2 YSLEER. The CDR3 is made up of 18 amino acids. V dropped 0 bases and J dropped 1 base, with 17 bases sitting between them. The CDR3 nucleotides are TGCGCCAGCAGCCAAGAAGTTGGTGGGGGCGCCCGCACAGATACGCAGTATTTT. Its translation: CASSQEVGGGARTDTQYF.

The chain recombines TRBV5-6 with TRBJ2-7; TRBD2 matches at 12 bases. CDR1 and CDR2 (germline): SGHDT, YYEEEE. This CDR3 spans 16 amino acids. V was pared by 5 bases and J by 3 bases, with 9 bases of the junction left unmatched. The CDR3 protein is CASSSLAGGYFYEQYF. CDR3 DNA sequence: TGTGCCAGCAGTTCACTAGCGGGAGGCTACTTCTACGAGCAGTACTTC.

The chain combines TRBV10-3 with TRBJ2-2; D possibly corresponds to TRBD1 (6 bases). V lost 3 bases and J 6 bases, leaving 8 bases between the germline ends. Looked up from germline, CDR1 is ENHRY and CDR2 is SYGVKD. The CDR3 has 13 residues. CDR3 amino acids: CAISEPGAGELFF. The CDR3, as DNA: TGTGCCATCAGTGAACCAGGGGCCGGGGAGCTGTTTTTT.

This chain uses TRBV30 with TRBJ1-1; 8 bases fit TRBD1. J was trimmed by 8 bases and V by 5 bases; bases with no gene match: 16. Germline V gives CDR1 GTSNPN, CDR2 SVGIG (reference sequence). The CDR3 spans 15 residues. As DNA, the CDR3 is TGTGCCTGGGTACCAGGGGGCGCCACTCTGTTGGAAGCTTTCTTT. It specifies CAWVPGGATLLEAFF.

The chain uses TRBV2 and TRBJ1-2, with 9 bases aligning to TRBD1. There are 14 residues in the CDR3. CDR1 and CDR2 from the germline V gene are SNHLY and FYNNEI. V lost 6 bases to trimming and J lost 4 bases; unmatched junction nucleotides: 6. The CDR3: CASRLGQGLYGYTF. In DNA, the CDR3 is TGTGCCAGCAGGTTGGGACAGGGCCTCTATGGCTACACCTTC.